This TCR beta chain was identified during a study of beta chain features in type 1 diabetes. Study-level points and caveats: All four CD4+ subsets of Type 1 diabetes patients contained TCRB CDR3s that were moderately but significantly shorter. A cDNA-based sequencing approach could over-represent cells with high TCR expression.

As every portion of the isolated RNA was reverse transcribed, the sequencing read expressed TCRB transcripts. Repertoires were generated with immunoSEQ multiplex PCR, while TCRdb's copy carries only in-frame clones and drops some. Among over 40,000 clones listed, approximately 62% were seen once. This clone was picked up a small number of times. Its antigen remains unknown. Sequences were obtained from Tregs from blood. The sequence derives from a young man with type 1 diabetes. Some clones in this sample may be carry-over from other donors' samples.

The CDR3 protein is CSVDLSGTSGGAYNEQFF. In DNA, the CDR3 is TGCAGCGTTGATCTGTCCGGGACTAGCGGGGGGGCCTACAATGAGCAGTTCTTC. This chain uses TRBV29-1 with TRBJ2-1; 16 bases match TRBD2. From germline, CDR1 is SQVTM and CDR2 ANQGSEA. The CDR3 length is 18 residues. V gave up 3 bases and J gave up 2 bases; unmatched junction bases: 7.